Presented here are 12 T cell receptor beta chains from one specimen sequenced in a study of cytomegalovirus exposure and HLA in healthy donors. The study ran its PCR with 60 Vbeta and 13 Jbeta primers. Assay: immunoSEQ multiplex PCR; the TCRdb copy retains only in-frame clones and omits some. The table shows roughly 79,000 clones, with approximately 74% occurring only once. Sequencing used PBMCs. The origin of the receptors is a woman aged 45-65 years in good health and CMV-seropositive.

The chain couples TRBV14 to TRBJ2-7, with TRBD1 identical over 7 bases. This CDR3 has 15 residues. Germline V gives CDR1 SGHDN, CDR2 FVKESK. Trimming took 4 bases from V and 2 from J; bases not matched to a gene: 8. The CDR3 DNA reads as TGTGCCAGCAGCCGAGACATTGGACAGGCCTACGAGCAGTACTTC. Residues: CASSRDIGQAYEQYF.

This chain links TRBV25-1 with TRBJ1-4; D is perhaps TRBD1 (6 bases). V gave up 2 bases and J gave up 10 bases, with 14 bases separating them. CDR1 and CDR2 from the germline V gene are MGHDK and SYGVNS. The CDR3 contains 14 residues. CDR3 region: CASSEPGQSGKLFF. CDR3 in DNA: TGTGCCAGCAGTGAACCCGGACAGTCAGGAAAACTGTTTTTT.

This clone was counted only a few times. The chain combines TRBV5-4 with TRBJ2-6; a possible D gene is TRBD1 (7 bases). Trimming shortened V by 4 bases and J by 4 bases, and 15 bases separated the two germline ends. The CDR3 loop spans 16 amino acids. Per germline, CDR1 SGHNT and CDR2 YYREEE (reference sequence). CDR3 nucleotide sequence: TGTGCCAGCAGCGGACAGGCGGCGGGGGGGGCCAACGTCCTGACTTTC. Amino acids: CASSGQAAGGANVLTF.

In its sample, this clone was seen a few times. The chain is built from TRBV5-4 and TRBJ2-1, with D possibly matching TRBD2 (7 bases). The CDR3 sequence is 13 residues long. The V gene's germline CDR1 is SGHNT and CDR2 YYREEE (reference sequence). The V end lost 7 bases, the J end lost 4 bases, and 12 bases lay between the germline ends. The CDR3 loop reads CASAGDNYNEQFF. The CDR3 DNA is TGTGCCAGCGCGGGGGACAATTACAATGAGCAGTTCTTC.

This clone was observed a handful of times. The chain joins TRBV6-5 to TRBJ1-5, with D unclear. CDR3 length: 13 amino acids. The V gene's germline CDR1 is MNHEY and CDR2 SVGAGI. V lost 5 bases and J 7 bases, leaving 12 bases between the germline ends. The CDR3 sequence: CASSEVAEQPQHF. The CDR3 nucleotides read TGTGCCAGCAGTGAGGTGGCAGAGCAGCCCCAGCATTTT.

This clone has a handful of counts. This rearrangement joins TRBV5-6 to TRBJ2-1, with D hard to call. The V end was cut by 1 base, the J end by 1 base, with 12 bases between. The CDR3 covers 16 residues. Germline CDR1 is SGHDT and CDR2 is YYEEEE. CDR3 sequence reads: CASSLTGSPSYNEQFF. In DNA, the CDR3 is TGTGCCAGCAGCTTGACGGGTTCTCCTTCCTACAATGAGCAGTTCTTC. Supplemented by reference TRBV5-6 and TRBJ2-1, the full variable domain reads DAGVTQSPTHLIKTRGQQVTLRCSPKSGHDTVSWYQQALGQGPQFIFQYYEEEERQRGNFPDRFSGHQFPNYSSELNVNALLLGDSALYLCASSLTGSPSYNEQFFGPGTRLTVL.

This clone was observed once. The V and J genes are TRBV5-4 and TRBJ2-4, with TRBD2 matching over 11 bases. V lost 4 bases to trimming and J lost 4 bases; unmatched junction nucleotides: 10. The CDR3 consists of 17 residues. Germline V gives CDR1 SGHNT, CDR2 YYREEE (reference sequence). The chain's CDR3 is CASSPRSLAGGKNIQYF. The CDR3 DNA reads TGTGCCAGCAGCCCGAGGTCCCTAGCGGGGGGAAAAAACATTCAGTACTTC.

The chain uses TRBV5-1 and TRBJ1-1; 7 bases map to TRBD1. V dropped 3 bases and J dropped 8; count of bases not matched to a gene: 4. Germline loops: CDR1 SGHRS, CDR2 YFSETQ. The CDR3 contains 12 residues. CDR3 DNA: TGCGCCAGCAGCTACACAGGGGTAGAAGCTTTCTTT. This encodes CASSYTGVEAFF.

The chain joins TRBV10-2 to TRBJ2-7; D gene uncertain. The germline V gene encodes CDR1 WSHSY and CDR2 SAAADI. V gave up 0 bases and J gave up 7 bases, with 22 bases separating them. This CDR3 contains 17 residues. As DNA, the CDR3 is TGCGCCAGCAGTGAGTCGAAAACTGGATTCTTGACGCGGGAGCAGTACTTC. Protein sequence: CASSESKTGFLTREQYF.

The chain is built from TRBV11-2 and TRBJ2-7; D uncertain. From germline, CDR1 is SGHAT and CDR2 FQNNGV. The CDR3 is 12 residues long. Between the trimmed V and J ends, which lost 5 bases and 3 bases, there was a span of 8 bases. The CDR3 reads CASSPPNYEQYF. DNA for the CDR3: TGTGCCAGCAGCCCCCCTAACTACGAGCAGTACTTC.

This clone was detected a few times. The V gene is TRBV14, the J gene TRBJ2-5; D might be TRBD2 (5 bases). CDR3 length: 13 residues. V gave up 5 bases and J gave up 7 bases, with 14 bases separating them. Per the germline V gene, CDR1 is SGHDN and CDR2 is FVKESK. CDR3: CASSTGVIGTQYF. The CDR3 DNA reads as TGTGCCAGCAGCACCGGGGTCATAGGGACCCAGTACTTC.

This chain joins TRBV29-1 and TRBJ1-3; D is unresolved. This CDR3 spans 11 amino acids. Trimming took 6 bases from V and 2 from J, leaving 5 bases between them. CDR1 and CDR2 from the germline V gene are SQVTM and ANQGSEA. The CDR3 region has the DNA TGCAGCGTGAGAGCTGGAAACACCATATATTTT. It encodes CSVRAGNTIYF.